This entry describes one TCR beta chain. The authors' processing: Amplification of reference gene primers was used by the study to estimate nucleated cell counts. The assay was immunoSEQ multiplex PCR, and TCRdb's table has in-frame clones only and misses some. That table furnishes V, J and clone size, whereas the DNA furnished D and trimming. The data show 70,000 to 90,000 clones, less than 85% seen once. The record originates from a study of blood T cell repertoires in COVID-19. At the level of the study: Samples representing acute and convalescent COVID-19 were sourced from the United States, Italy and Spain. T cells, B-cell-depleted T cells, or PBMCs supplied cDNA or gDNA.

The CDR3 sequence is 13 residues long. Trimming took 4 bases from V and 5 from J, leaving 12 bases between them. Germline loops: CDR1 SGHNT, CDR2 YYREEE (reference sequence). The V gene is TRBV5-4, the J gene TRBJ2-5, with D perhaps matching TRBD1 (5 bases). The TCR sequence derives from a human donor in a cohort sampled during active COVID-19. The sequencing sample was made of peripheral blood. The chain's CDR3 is CASSPSNRETQYF. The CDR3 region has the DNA TGTGCCAGCAGCCCAAGTAACAGGGAGACCCAGTACTTC.